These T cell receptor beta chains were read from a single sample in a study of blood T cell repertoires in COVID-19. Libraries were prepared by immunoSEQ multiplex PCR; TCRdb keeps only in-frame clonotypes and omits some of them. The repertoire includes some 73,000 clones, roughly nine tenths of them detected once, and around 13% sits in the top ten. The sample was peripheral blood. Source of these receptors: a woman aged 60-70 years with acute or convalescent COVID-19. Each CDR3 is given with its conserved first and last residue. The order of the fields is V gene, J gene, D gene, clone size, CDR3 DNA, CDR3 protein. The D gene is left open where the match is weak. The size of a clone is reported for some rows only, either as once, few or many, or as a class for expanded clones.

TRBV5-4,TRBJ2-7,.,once,TGTGCCAGCAGCTTGACAGGGAACGAGCAGTACTTC,CASSLTGNEQYF
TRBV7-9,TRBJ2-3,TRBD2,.,TGTGCCACCATGGGAGCGGGGGAATATACGCAGTATTTT,CATMGAGEYTQYF
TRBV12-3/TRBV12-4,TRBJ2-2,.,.,TGTGCCAGCAGTACAGACACCGGGGAGCTGTTTTTT,CASSTDTGELFF
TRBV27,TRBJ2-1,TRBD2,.,TGTGCCACCTCCGCGACCGGCGGGGGGGCACACAATGAGCAGTTCTTC,CATSATGGGAHNEQFF
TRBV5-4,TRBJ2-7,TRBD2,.,TGTGCCAGCAGCTCCGGAATAGCGGGGGGGAACTACGAGCAGTACTTC,CASSSGIAGGNYEQYF
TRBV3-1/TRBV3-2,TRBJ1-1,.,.,TGTGCCAGCAGCCAAGGTACAGGGAGCGGGAACACTGAAGCTTTCTTT,CASSQGTGSGNTEAFF
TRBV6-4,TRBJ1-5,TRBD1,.,TGTGCCAGCAGTTATAATCCGGGACAGGGGCCTCAGCCCCAGCATTTT,CASSYNPGQGPQPQHF
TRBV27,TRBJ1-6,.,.,TGTGCCAGCAGTGAAGCAGGGGCCAGGAGTTCACCCCTCCACTTT,CASSEAGARSSPLHF
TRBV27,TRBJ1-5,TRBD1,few,TGTGCCAGCAGAGGACAGGTCGGGAGCAATCAGCCCCAGCATTTT,CASRGQVGSNQPQHF
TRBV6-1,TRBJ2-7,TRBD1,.,TGTGCCAGCAGTGACCAGGACAGGTACGAGCAGTACTTC,CASSDQDRYEQYF
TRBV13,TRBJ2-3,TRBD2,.,TGTGCCAGCAGCCCCCAGGCGGGGGGGCTCGCAGATACGCAGTATTTT,CASSPQAGGLADTQYF
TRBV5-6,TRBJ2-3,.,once,TGTGCCAGCAGCTTGGATGTCCCGGGGGCAGATACGCAGTATTTT,CASSLDVPGADTQYF
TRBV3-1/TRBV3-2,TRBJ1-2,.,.,TGTGCCAGCAGCCTGAACGGCTATGGCTACACCTTC,CASSLNGYGYTF
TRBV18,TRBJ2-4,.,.,TGTGCCAGCTCACCTCCGCCAGGCAACATTCAGTACTTC,CASSPPPGNIQYF
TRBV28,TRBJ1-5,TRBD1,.,TGTGCCAGCAGTTTGATGGACAGGGGTGGGAGTAATCAGCCCCAGCATTTT,CASSLMDRGGSNQPQHF
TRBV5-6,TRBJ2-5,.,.,TGTGCCAGCACCTGGGGTTTTGGGGGCCGGGAGACCCAGTACTTC,CASTWGFGGRETQYF
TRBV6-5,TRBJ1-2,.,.,TGTGCCAGCAGTCCCCGTCAGGGTGATTATGGCTACACCTTC,CASSPRQGDYGYTF
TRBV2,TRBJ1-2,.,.,TGTGCCAGCAGGCCGCCGAGTATGGTCTCTGGCTACACCTTC,CASRPPSMVSGYTF
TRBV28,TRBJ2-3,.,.,TGTGCCAGCAGTTTTAGGGGAAATACGCAGTATTTT,CASSFRGNTQYF
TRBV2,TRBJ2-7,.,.,TGTGCCAGCAGTGTACTCCAGGGGCCGGGGGAGCAGTACTTC,CASSVLQGPGEQYF
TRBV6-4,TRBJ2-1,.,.,TGTGCCAGCAGAGCGTCAGGGAACAATGAGCAGTTCTTC,CASRASGNNEQFF
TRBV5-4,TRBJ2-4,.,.,TGTGCCAGCAGCATACAGGGAGCCAAAAACATTCAGTACTTC,CASSIQGAKNIQYF
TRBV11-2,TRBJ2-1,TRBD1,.,TGTGCCAGCAGCCCCCCCGGGACAGGGTTCCATGAGCAGTTCTTC,CASSPPGTGFHEQFF
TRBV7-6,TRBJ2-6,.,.,TGTGCCAGCAGCAAGCGCGCCTCCTGGGTCTCGGAAGGGGCCAACGTCCTGACTTTC,CASSKRASWVSEGANVLTF
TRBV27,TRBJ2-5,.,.,TGTGCCAGCAGTCCGCGGCGGGGCAGGCAAGAGACCCAGTACTTC,CASSPRRGRQETQYF
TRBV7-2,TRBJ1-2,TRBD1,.,TGTGCCAGCAGCTTAGCGCAAGGACAGGGCGACTATGGCTACACCTTC,CASSLAQGQGDYGYTF
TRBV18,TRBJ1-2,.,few,TGTGCCAGCTCACCAAGCAGGGAATTTGATGGCTACACCTTC,CASSPSREFDGYTF
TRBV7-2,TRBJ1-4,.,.,TGTGCCAGCAGCCCAAGACAGTCCCCGAGCCCTAATGAAAAACTGTTTTTT,CASSPRQSPSPNEKLFF
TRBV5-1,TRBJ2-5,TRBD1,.,TGCGCCAGCAGTTGGCGGACAGGGAGCCAAGAGACCCAGTACTTC,CASSWRTGSQETQYF
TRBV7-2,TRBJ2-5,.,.,TGTGCCAGCAGCTTAGAGGCTAGTCGCGAGACCCAGTACTTC,CASSLEASRETQYF
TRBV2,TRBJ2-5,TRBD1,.,TGTGCCAGCAGCACCGGGACAGTGTTTGAGACCCAGTACTTC,CASSTGTVFETQYF
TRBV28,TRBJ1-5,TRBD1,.,TGTGCCAGCAGTGAACAGGGGCAGCCCCAGCATTTT,CASSEQGQPQHF
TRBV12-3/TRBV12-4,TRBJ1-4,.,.,TGTGCCAGCCGTAGGGGTATGAATGAAAAACTGTTTTTT,CASRRGMNEKLFF
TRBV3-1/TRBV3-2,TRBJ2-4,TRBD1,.,TGTGCCAGCAGCCAAGATCAGAGGGGGCGGTTAGCCAAAAACATTCAGTACTTC,CASSQDQRGRLAKNIQYF
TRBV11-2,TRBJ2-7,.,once,TGTGCCAGCAGCTTACCGGGCGAGCAGTACTTC,CASSLPGEQYF
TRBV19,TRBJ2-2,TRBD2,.,TGTGCCAGTAGTATACAAAGCGGGGCGTACACCGGGGAGCTGTTTTTT,CASSIQSGAYTGELFF
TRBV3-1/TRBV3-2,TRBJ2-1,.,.,TGTGCCAGCAGCCAAGGAAGAGCGAATGAGCAGTTCTTC,CASSQGRANEQFF
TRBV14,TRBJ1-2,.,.,TGTGCCAGCAGCCCCCCCATGGGCAGTGATAACTATGGCTACACCTTC,CASSPPMGSDNYGYTF
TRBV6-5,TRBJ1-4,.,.,TGTGCCAGCAGTAGAGACCAGGCAACTAATGAAAAACTGTTTTTT,CASSRDQATNEKLFF
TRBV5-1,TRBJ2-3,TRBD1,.,TGCGCCAGCAGCTCTGACAGGGTCACGGATACGCAGTATTTT,CASSSDRVTDTQYF
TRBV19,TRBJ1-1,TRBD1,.,TGTGCCAGTACCCGACAGGGCACGGGTACTGAAGCTTTCTTT,CASTRQGTGTEAFF
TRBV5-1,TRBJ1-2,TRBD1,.,TGCGCCAGCAGCCGCGACCCCCAGGGGGCTAACTATGGCTACACCTTC,CASSRDPQGANYGYTF
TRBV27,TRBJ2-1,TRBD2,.,TGTGCCAGCAGTACCCTCACTAGCGGGGGGGCCGATGAGCAGTTCTTC,CASSTLTSGGADEQFF
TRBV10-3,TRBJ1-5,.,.,TGTGCCATCGGCCCGACACCAAGCAATCAGCCCCAGCATTTT,CAIGPTPSNQPQHF
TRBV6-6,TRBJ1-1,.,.,TGTGCCAGCAGCCCACCCGGAGGCCTGGGGGCTTTCTTT,CASSPPGGLGAFF
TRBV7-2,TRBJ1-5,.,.,TGTGCCAGCAGCACAAGCGGTTATCAGCCCCAGCATTTT,CASSTSGYQPQHF
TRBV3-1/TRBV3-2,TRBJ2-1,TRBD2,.,TGTGCCAGCAGCCAACTCTCTAGCGGAATCTACAATGAGCAGTTCTTC,CASSQLSSGIYNEQFF
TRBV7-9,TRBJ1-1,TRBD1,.,TGTGCCAGCAGCGCAGGGGGCGGCACTGAAGCTTTCTTT,CASSAGGGTEAFF
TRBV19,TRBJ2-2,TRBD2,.,TGTGCCAGTAGTATAGACGCGCGGGGGGCCGGGGAGCTGTTTTTT,CASSIDARGAGELFF
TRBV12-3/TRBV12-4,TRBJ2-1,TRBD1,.,TGTGCCAGCAGTTTAGTACAGGGGAGTGAGCAGTTCTTC,CASSLVQGSEQFF
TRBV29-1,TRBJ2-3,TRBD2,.,TGCAGCGTTGGTGGGACTAGCGGGGGCTTACGCACAGATACGCAGTATTTT,CSVGGTSGGLRTDTQYF
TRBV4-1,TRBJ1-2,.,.,TGCGCCAGCAGCCAAGGTCTCGCGGTAGACTATGGCTACACCTTC,CASSQGLAVDYGYTF
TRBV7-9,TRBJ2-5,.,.,TGTGCCAGCAGCCCTAGCTGGAACCAAGAGACCCAGTACTTC,CASSPSWNQETQYF
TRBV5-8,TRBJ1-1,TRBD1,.,TGTGCCAGCAGCCTCCGACAGGGCAACACTGAAGCTTTCTTT,CASSLRQGNTEAFF
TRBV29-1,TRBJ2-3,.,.,TGCAGCGTTGAGGGCCAGGGCGGAGATACGCAGTATTTT,CSVEGQGGDTQYF
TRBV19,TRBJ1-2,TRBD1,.,TGTGCCAGTAGTAGCCCGGGGACAGCAGAGTATGGCTACACCTTC,CASSSPGTAEYGYTF
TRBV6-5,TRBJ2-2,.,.,TGTGCCAGCAGTTACTCGTTGGGGCGCGGGGAGCTGTTTTTT,CASSYSLGRGELFF
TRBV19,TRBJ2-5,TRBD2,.,TGTGCCAGTAGTAGGACTAGCGGGTTCCAAGAGACCCAGTACTTC,CASSRTSGFQETQYF
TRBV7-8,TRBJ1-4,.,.,TGTGCCAGCAGCCCCTCCATGACCGACCCTACTGGAGGGGAAAAACTGTTTTTT,CASSPSMTDPTGGEKLFF
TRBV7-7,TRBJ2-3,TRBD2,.,TGTGCCAGCAGCCGACGGGGGGGGATCACAGATACGCAGTATTTT,CASSRRGGITDTQYF